One and the same sample provided the 19 T cell receptor beta chains below, sequenced in a study of patients and donors after allogeneic stem cell transplantation. TCRdb redid the calling of the RT-PCR reads with MiXCR, one entry per CDR3 protein. The sample contains more than 850,000 distinct CDR3 sequences, around 17% of which appear only once. The sample consisted of blood, either unsorted or a sorted T cell fraction (not recorded which). The receptors originated from a human donor who was either an allogeneic HSCT recipient or a stem cell or donor lymphocyte infusion donor (not recorded which). It is not recorded whose cells these are; they may come from a transplant donor.

The J gene is TRBJ2-7, the V gene TRBV4-2, with TRBD1 matching 8 bases. Germline V gene lookup returns CDR1 LGHNA and CDR2 YNFKEQ. This CDR3 region has 14 residues. Unmatched junction bases numbered 6, after V lost 4 bases and J lost 4 bases. CDR3 in DNA: TGTGCCAGCAGCCCGGGACAGGAGGGGTACGAGCAGTACTTC. It specifies CASSPGQEGYEQYF.

This clonotype was detected only a few times. The CDR3, as DNA: TGTGCCAGCAGCCAAGCGGGTGTGAATGAAAAACTGTTTTTT. Translating gives CASSQAGVNEKLFF. The chain carries TRBV14 and TRBJ1-4; D unclear. Trimming took 1 base from V and 5 from J, leaving 8 bases between them. CDR1 and CDR2 from the germline V gene are SGHDN and FVKESK. The CDR3 is made up of 14 amino acids.

At least ten counts were recorded for this clonotype. V is TRBV29-1 and J is TRBJ2-7; 9 positions agree with TRBD1. Germline V CDR1 and CDR2: SQVTM, ANQGSEA. This CDR3 region has 13 residues. The V segment lost 7 bases and the J segment 3 bases; nucleotides outside the gene matches: 7. For the CDR3, the DNA is TGCAGCGCCGATCCGGGACAGGGCTACGAGCAGTACTTC. Its protein product is CSADPGQGYEQYF.

This clonotype showed up just a few times. The chain recombines TRBV25-1 with TRBJ2-2, with D possibly TRBD1 on 5 matching bases. The ends were cut back, 3 bases at V and 6 bases at J, with 17 bases in the middle. This CDR3 spans 16 amino acids. Germline V lookup: CDR1 MGHDK, CDR2 SYGVNS. CDR3 sequence: CASSDPRQGDAGELFF. In DNA form, the CDR3 reads TGTGCCAGCAGTGACCCCAGGCAGGGCGATGCCGGGGAGCTGTTTTTT.

This clonotype was counted only a few times. This chain connects TRBV10-3 to TRBJ2-1; 9 bases match TRBD1. Germline values: CDR1 ENHRY, CDR2 SYGVKD. V trimming: 5 bases; J trimming: 2 bases; junction bases outside the gene matches: 7. The CDR3 has 16 residues. CDR3: CAISPTGDRAYNEQFF. CDR3 DNA: TGTGCCATCAGTCCTACCGGGGACAGGGCCTACAATGAGCAGTTCTTC.

The V call is TRBV15, the J call TRBJ2-3, with unresolved D. CDR3 size: 16 residues. V lost 0 bases and J 0 bases, leaving 10 bases between the germline ends. The germline gives CDR1 LNHNV, CDR2 YYDKDF (reference sequence). The CDR3 sequence: CATSREGPGSTDTQYF. The CDR3 bases are TGTGCCACCAGCAGAGAAGGCCCAGGTAGCACAGATACGCAGTATTTT.

This chain links TRBV18 with TRBJ2-3, with TRBD2 identical over 12 bases. CDR3 length: 16 amino acids. Germline V gene data show CDR1 as KGHSH and CDR2 as LQKENI. V shed 4 bases and J 0 bases; nucleotides not matched to a gene: 2. The CDR3 DNA reads as TGTGCCAGCTCACATGGGACTAGCGGGAGCACAGATACGCAGTATTTT. Amino acids: CASSHGTSGSTDTQYF.

The chain joins TRBV20-1 to TRBJ2-2, with 9 positions matching TRBD1. Germline trimming cut 6 bases from V and 4 bases from J; bases unmatched to any gene: 12. CDR3 length: 16 amino acids. Per germline, CDR1 DFQATT and CDR2 SNEGSKA (reference sequence). This CDR3 is CSAKIQRTGVTGELFF. The CDR3, as DNA: TGCAGTGCGAAGATCCAACGGACAGGGGTCACCGGGGAGCTGTTTTTT.

The chain joins TRBV4-1 to TRBJ2-7, with unresolved D. The V end was cut by 0 bases, the J end by 1 base, with 10 bases between. The CDR3 is 15 residues long. Germline lookup yields CDR1 MGHRA and CDR2 YSYEKL. The CDR3 DNA reads TGCGCCAGCAGCCAAGATCGCGAGGAGTCCTACGAGCAGTACTTC. This encodes CASSQDREESYEQYF.

This clonotype was seen at least ten times. The V and J genes are TRBV7-2 and TRBJ2-2; D not certain. CDR1 is SGHTA, CDR2 FQGNSA, per germline. V lost 4 bases and J 0 bases, leaving 9 bases between the germline ends. The CDR3 runs to 15 residues. The CDR3 region is CASSSSSTNTGELFF. The CDR3 nucleotides are TGTGCCAGCAGCTCCAGCAGCACGAACACCGGGGAGCTGTTTTTT.

The chain combines TRBV11-2 with TRBJ1-4, with 8 bases that match TRBD1. The CDR3 totals 16 residues. V was pared by 3 bases and J by 7 bases, with 10 bases of the junction left unmatched. CDR1 is SGHAT and CDR2 is FQNNGV in the germline V gene. The CDR3 DNA is TGTGCCAGCAGCTTCGGACAGGGTGGTATGGGTGAAAAACTGTTTTTT. Translated: CASSFGQGGMGEKLFF.

V is TRBV30 and J is TRBJ2-7; no definite D call. The CDR3 consists of 13 residues. In germline, CDR1 is GTSNPN, CDR2 SVGIG (reference sequence). V was trimmed by 3 bases and J by 0 bases, leaving 9 bases between them. In nucleotides, the CDR3 is TGTGCCTGGAGCAGAGGCGCCTCCTACGAGCAGTACTTC. This codes for CAWSRGASYEQYF.

This chain links TRBV12-3 or TRBV12-4 with TRBJ2-3; TRBD2 is a possible D gene (6 bases). There are 15 residues in the CDR3. Trimming removed 1 base from V and 6 bases from J, with 14 bases in between. The CDR3 loop reads CASSLVGRDEDTQYF. The DNA for the CDR3 is TGTGCCAGCAGTTTAGTGGGGCGGGACGAGGATACGCAGTATTTT.

This chain links TRBV7-2 with TRBJ1-6, with a weak D call TRBD1 (5 bases). The CDR3 spans 16 residues. Germline loops: CDR1 SGHTA, CDR2 FQGNSA. Trimming stripped 5 bases from V and 3 bases from J, with 14 bases between. The CDR3 DNA is TGTGCCAGCAGCCCCCGCCGGGGGATCTATAATTCACCCCTCCACTTT. Translation: CASSPRRGIYNSPLHF.

The CDR3 loop is CASSSTGSFSYEQYF. The CDR3 coding sequence is TGTGCCAGCAGTTCTACCGGGTCCTTCTCCTACGAGCAGTACTTC. The chain has TRBV6-2 or TRBV6-3 and TRBJ2-7, with unresolved D. Trimming cost V 4 bases and J 0 bases, with 13 bases left between them. This CDR3 is built from 15 residues. CDR1 is MNHEY and CDR2 is SVGEGT in the germline V gene.

In its sample, this clonotype was seen a few times. V gene TRBV12-3 or TRBV12-4 combines with J gene TRBJ2-1; TRBD1 matches 8 bases. The junction had 2 bases not matched to a gene; V was cut back by 2 bases and J by 14 bases. CDR3 length equals 11 residues. Here the CDR3 DNA reads TGTGCCAGCAGTTTACACAGGGGGGAGTTCTTC. This sequence encodes CASSLHRGEFF.

This clonotype has just a few counts. The chain is built from TRBV6-2 or TRBV6-3 and TRBJ2-1, with D tentatively TRBD2 (6 bases). In germline, CDR1 is MNHEY, CDR2 SVGEGT. This CDR3 contains 17 residues. V was trimmed by 8 bases and J by 6 bases, leaving 26 bases between them. The CDR3 protein is CASCQTYGGSFCNEQFF. The CDR3 nucleotides are TGTGCCAGCTGTCAAACCTATGGAGGGAGTTTCTGCAATGAGCAGTTCTTC.

This clonotype occurred a few times. The CDR3 region is CSVEADRVRGEQYF. Written as DNA, the CDR3 is TGCAGCGTTGAAGCCGACAGGGTAAGGGGGGAGCAGTACTTC. J is TRBJ2-7 and V is TRBV29-1, with 7 nucleotides matching TRBD1. The CDR3 covers 14 residues. With V trimmed by 1 base and J by 7 bases, 10 bases remained unmatched. In germline, CDR1 is SQVTM, CDR2 ANQGSEA.

CDR3 DNA: TGCAGCGCCAACAGGGGGCTTGGAGACACTGAAGCTTTCTTT. Translating gives CSANRGLGDTEAFF. V and J are TRBV29-1 and TRBJ1-1, with 9 bases identical to TRBD1. Trimming cost V 7 bases and J 3 bases; bases outside gene matches: 9. The CDR3 runs 14 residues. In germline, CDR1 is SQVTM, CDR2 ANQGSEA.